In this sample, the clone carrying this TCR beta chain turned up a few times. The sample belongs to a study of identical twins. Via MiXCR, TCRdb re-called the 5' RACE reads, giving one row per CDR3 protein. The table shows some 560,000 distinct CDR3 sequences, with over 8.5% occurring only once. Per the germline V gene, CDR1 is MNHNS and CDR2 is SASEGT. The CDR3 contains 14 residues. V was cut by 2 bases and J by 4 bases, with 11 bases left in between. This same sample was also taken into another study, of yellow fever vaccine responses in identical twins.

Material: PBMCs. The TCR originated in a young woman in good health. This sequence joins TRBV6-1 and TRBJ1-2; the D gene is possibly TRBD1 (5 bases). The CDR3 here is CASSERPGSYGYTF. CDR3 nucleotides: TGTGCCAGCAGTGAACGGCCAGGGTCCTATGGCTACACCTTC.